This passage covers 10 T cell receptor beta chains from one sample sequenced in a study of blood T cell repertoires in COVID-19. Profiled with immunoSEQ multiplex PCR; TCRdb holds only in-frame clones, not every one. This table has about 74,000 clones, roughly four fifths appearing once. Sequencing input: peripheral blood. The receptor source for this set is a human donor in a cohort sampled during active COVID-19.

The J gene is TRBJ1-1, the V gene TRBV10-2; perhaps TRBD1 as D (6 bases). Germline-derived CDR1 and CDR2 are WSHSY and SAAADI. The CDR3 totals 13 residues. V was pared by 7 bases and J by 6 bases, with 15 bases between. The CDR3 sequence is CASITGQFAEAFF. The CDR3 DNA is TGCGCCAGCATAACAGGGCAATTTGCTGAAGCTTTCTTT.

This chain joins TRBV6-6 and TRBJ1-3; the match to TRBD1 covers 9 bases. V was pared by 5 bases and J by 5 bases, with 13 bases of the junction left unmatched. Germline CDR1 is MNHNY and CDR2 is SVGAGI (reference sequence). CDR3 length equals 17 residues. The CDR3 DNA reads TGTGCCAGCAGTCCCCGAGAGGGACAGGGAATCCGAAACACCATATATTTT. Amino acid sequence: CASSPREGQGIRNTIYF.

This clone occurred a few times. The V and J genes are TRBV6-5 and TRBJ1-6, with D possibly TRBD1 on 6 matching bases. This CDR3 is built from 14 residues. Trimming shortened V by 5 bases and J by 9 bases, and 14 bases separated the two germline ends. CDR1 and CDR2 from the germline V gene are MNHEY and SVGAGI. In DNA form, the CDR3 reads TGTGCCAGCAGTAACGACAGGAAGGGTTCACCCCTCCACTTT. Translated, it gives CASSNDRKGSPLHF.

This chain links TRBV6-5 with TRBJ1-1; D gene uncertain. Trimming cost V 7 bases and J 1 base, with 16 bases left between them. The CDR3 extends over 15 amino acids. The germline V gene has CDR1 MNHEY and CDR2 SVGAGI. The DNA of the CDR3 is TGTGCCAGCACCCCCGGGGATACCCAGAACACTGAAGCTTTCTTT. It yields the protein CASTPGDTQNTEAFF.

The chain carries TRBV5-1 and TRBJ2-7; TRBD1 aligns across 9 bases. CDR1 and CDR2 from the germline V gene are SGHRS and YFSETQ. This CDR3 contains 13 residues. V gave up 3 bases and J gave up 5 bases; unmatched junction bases: 3. The CDR3 DNA follows: TGCGCCAGCAGCTCGGGACAGGGCAACGAGCAGTACTTC. Its translation is CASSSGQGNEQYF.

The genes are TRBV6-1 and TRBJ2-5; TRBD2 aligns across 10 bases. The V segment lost 1 base and the J segment 2 bases; nucleotides outside the gene matches: 4. The CDR3 consists of 16 residues. Germline CDR1 MNHNS, CDR2 SASEGT. The CDR3 coding sequence is TGTGCCAGCAGTGAAGGGGTTAGCGGGGGGCAAGAGACCCAGTACTTC. This sequence encodes CASSEGVSGGQETQYF.

V gene TRBV29-1 combines with J gene TRBJ2-3; 14 bases map to TRBD2. Germline loops: CDR1 SQVTM, CDR2 ANQGSEA. After removal of 7 bases from V and 2 bases from J, the junction contained 11 bases not matched to a gene. The CDR3 totals 17 residues. The CDR3 DNA reads TGCAGCGGAACAGGACTAGCGGGGGGCTACCCCACAGATACGCAGTATTTT. Translation gives CSGTGLAGGYPTDTQYF.

The chain couples TRBV18 to TRBJ1-2; 12 positions agree with TRBD1. The germline CDR1 and CDR2 sequences are KGHSH and LQKENI. The J segment lost 11 bases and the V segment lost 8 bases, leaving 12 bases of the junction unmatched. The CDR3 covers 14 residues. The DNA for the CDR3 is TGTGCCAGCCCTTCCCCGGGACAGGGGGCGCGTTACACCTTC. It is translated as CASPSPGQGARYTF.

The chain carries TRBV5-1 and TRBJ2-6; D gene ambiguous. CDR1 and CDR2 from the germline V gene are SGHRS and YFSETQ. The CDR3 runs 15 residues. The V and J ends lost 0 bases and 0 bases respectively, with 4 bases between them. The DNA for the CDR3 is TGCGCCAGCAGCTTGGCTCCCTCTGGGGCCAACGTCCTGACTTTC. Protein: CASSLAPSGANVLTF.

The genes are TRBV5-4 and TRBJ2-1; D unresolved. Per germline, CDR1 SGHNT and CDR2 YYREEE (reference sequence). The CDR3 is 14 amino acids. The germline V and J ends were trimmed by 4 bases and 0 bases, with 8 bases remaining between them. The CDR3 protein is CASSPESSYNEQFF. The CDR3 nucleotides are TGTGCCAGCAGCCCTGAGAGCTCCTACAATGAGCAGTTCTTC.